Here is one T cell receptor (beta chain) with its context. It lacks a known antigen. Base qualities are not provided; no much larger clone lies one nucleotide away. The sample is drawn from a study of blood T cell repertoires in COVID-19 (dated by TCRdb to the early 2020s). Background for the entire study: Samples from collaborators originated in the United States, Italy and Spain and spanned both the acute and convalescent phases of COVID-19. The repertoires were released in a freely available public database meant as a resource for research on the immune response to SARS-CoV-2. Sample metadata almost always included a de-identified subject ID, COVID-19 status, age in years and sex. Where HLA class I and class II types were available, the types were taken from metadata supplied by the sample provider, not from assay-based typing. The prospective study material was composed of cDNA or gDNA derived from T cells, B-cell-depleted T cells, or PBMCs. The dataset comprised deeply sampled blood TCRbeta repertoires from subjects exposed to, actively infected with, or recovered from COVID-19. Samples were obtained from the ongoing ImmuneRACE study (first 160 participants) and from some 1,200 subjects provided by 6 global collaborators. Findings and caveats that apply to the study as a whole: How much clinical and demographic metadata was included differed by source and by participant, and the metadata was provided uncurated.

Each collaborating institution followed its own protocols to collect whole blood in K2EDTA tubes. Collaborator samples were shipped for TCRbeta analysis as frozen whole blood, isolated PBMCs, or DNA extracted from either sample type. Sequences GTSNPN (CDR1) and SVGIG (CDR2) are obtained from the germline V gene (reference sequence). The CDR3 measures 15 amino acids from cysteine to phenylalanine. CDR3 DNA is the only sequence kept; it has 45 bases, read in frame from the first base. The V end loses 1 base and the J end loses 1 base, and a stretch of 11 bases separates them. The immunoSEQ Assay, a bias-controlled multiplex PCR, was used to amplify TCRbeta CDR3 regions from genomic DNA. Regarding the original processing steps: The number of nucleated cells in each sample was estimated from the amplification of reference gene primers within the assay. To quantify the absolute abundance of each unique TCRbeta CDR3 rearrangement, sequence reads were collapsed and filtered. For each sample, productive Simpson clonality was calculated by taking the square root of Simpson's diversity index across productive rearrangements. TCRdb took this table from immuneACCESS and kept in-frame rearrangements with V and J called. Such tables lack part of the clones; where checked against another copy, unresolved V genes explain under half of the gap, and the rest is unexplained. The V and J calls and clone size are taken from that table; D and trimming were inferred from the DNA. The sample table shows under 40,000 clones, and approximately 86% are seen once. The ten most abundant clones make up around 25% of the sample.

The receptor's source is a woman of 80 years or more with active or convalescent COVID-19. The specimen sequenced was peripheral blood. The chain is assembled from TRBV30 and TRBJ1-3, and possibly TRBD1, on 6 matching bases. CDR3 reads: CAWSEGVGSGNTIYF. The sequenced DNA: TGTGCCTGGAGTGAGGGGGTGGGGTCTGGAAACACCATATATTTT.